This TCR beta chain was sequenced for a study of T cell responses to AZD1222 COVID-19 vaccine. Findings and limits, study-wide: Elevations in Spike-specific TCR breadth and depth followed administration of two AZD1222 doses. Sampling that yielded the repertoires occurred only after the peak T cell response.

In this sample, this clone turned up once. What it binds is unknown. Sequencing used immunoSEQ multiplex PCR; TCRdb keeps in-frame clones, though not all of them. This table has 150,000 or so clones, 80% to 95% appearing once. This material consisted of peripheral blood, taken 28 days after the second AZD1222 dose. This TCR came from an adult who received the AZD1222 COVID-19 vaccine.

CDR3 DNA sequence: TGTGCCAGCACCCCTCGTGGAGACAGGGTCAGTTCACCCCTCCACTTT. It codes for CASTPRGDRVSSPLHF. This chain connects TRBV11-2 to TRBJ1-6; 7 positions match TRBD1. Germline V lookup: CDR1 SGHAT, CDR2 FQNNGV. The CDR3 has 16 amino acids. After removal of 7 bases from V and 9 bases from J, the junction contained 15 bases not matched to a gene.